These 26 T cell receptor beta chains came from one sample sequenced in a study of blood T cell repertoires in COVID-19. Sequenced by immunoSEQ multiplex PCR; TCRdb stores in-frame clones only, minus some. The sample has about 150,000 clones; roughly 82% are singletons. The specimen was peripheral blood. The source of these receptors is a woman in her forties or fifties in a cohort sampled during active or convalescent COVID-19.

V gene TRBV5-1 combines with J gene TRBJ2-3, with D possibly being TRBD2 (5 bases). V lost 2 bases and J 0 bases, leaving 13 bases between the germline ends. This CDR3 spans 16 amino acids. Germline CDR1 and CDR2: SGHRS and YFSETQ. In DNA form, the CDR3 reads TGCGCCAGCAGCTTAGGACTGCGGACTAGCACAGATACGCAGTATTTT. It codes for CASSLGLRTSTDTQYF.

This clone came up many times. The chain has TRBV4-1 and TRBJ1-5; D might be TRBD1 (6 bases). Germline values: CDR1 MGHRA, CDR2 YSYEKL. V was pared by 5 bases and J by 0 bases, with 11 bases between. The length of the CDR3 is 15 residues. The CDR3: CASSLRQASNQPQHF. CDR3 nucleotide sequence: TGCGCCAGCAGCTTACGACAGGCTAGCAATCAGCCCCAGCATTTT.

This rearrangement joins TRBV6-2 or TRBV6-3 to TRBJ1-1; possibly TRBD1 for D (5 bases). Germline V lookup: CDR1 MNHEY, CDR2 SVGEGT. The CDR3 consists of 15 residues. Trimming pared 2 bases from V and 4 bases from J, leaving 14 bases between. The CDR3 nucleotides are TGTGCCAGCAGTTACCCGCGGGACGGCCTCACTGAAGCTTTCTTT. Translated, it gives CASSYPRDGLTEAFF.

The CDR3 loop is CSVAQGPSTGELFF. CDR3 bases: TGCAGCGTTGCCCAGGGGCCGAGCACCGGGGAGCTGTTTTTT. The chain recombines TRBV29-1 with TRBJ2-2; perhaps TRBD1 as D (6 bases). The CDR3 runs to 14 residues. The germline gives CDR1 SQVTM, CDR2 ANQGSEA. Trimming removed 4 bases from V and 4 bases from J, with 13 bases in between.

The V gene is TRBV6-5, the J gene TRBJ2-3, with D perhaps matching TRBD2 (7 bases). V dropped 6 bases and J dropped 2 bases, with 15 bases sitting between them. CDR1 and CDR2 (germline): MNHEY, SVGAGI. The CDR3 is 15 amino acids. The CDR3, as DNA: TGTGCCAGCAGCCAGCCGGGGGGCCTCACAGATACGCAGTATTTT. It is translated as CASSQPGGLTDTQYF.

This chain links TRBV3-1 (or the pseudogene TRBV3-2) with TRBJ1-2; D is unresolved. The CDR3 covers 14 residues. The germline V gene has CDR1 LGHDT and CDR2 YNNKEL (reference sequence). Deletions cut 1 base from V and 2 bases from J, with 8 bases between. The CDR3 sequence: CASSQGQANYGYTF. The CDR3, as DNA: TGTGCCAGCAGCCAAGGTCAGGCGAACTATGGCTACACCTTC.

Notes on this clone: Relative to the germline gene, one junction end is altered; a read error may explain this. This chain uses TRBV7-7 with TRBJ2-3; D unresolved. CDR1 is SSHAT, CDR2 FNYEAQ, per germline (reference sequence). The CDR3 spans 15 residues. CDR3 residues: CASSLNPTSTDTQYF. The CDR3, as DNA: TGTGCTAGCAGCCTCAATCCGACTAGCACAGATACGCAGTATTTT.

V usage is TRBV5-6 and J usage is TRBJ1-1; 7 bases fit TRBD1. Germline CDR1 reads SGHDT; CDR2 reads YYEEEE. The CDR3 runs 16 residues. V lost 3 bases and J lost 0; bases outside the gene matches: 8. This CDR3 is CASSWRDRPMNTEAFF. CDR3 bases: TGTGCCAGCAGCTGGCGGGACAGACCGATGAACACTGAAGCTTTCTTT.

The V call is TRBV6-5, the J call TRBJ1-1, with D possibly being TRBD1 (6 bases). The germline V and J ends were trimmed by 3 bases and 8 bases, with 16 bases remaining between them. CDR3 length: 14 amino acids. Germline V lookup: CDR1 MNHEY, CDR2 SVGAGI. The CDR3 bases are TGTGCCAGCAGTTATAACCACAGGGTTTTAGAAGCTTTCTTT. Amino acid sequence: CASSYNHRVLEAFF.

The V gene is TRBV12-5, the J gene TRBJ1-5; D gene ambiguous. The CDR3 runs 13 residues. V lost 2 bases, J lost 6 bases, and 8 bases lay in between. The germline V gene encodes CDR1 LGHNT and CDR2 FRNRAP. In DNA, the CDR3 is TGTGCTAGTGGTTTGATTGGCGGTCAGCCCCAGCATTTT. Its protein product is CASGLIGGQPQHF.

This clone was counted between two and nine times. The chain is built from TRBV3-1 (or the pseudogene TRBV3-2) and TRBJ1-2; D unresolved. This CDR3 contains 16 residues. V lost 0 bases to trimming and J lost 4 bases, with 15 bases between them. Germline loops: CDR1 LGHDT, CDR2 YNNKEL (reference sequence). CDR3 sequence reads: CASSQESRGRLYGYTF. The CDR3 region has the DNA TGTGCCAGCAGCCAAGAGTCGCGCGGTCGTCTCTATGGCTACACCTTC.

V and J are TRBV4-3 and TRBJ2-5; 8 bases agree with TRBD2. V shed 0 bases, J shed 5 bases, and the junction held 11 bases outside the gene matches. The CDR3 sequence is 17 residues long. Germline CDR1 and CDR2: LGHNA and YSLEER. The CDR3 loop reads CASSQDWRGLEGETQYF. The DNA for the CDR3 is TGCGCCAGCAGCCAAGATTGGCGGGGACTAGAGGGGGAGACCCAGTACTTC.

V and J are TRBV4-2 and TRBJ2-7, with D maybe TRBD2 (6 bases). Trimming took 7 bases from V and 0 from J, leaving 10 bases between them. In germline, CDR1 is LGHNA, CDR2 YNFKEQ. The CDR3 has 13 residues. CDR3 nucleotides: TGTGCCAGCACGATGGGGGGCTCCTACGAGCAGTACTTC. Amino acid sequence: CASTMGGSYEQYF.

The gene calls are TRBV6-5 and TRBJ1-2; D gene ambiguous. CDR3 size: 14 residues. The germline gives CDR1 MNHEY, CDR2 SVGAGI. V lost 6 bases to trimming and J lost 1 base, with 12 bases between them. The CDR3 here is CASRTIGLNYGYTF. CDR3 sequence (DNA): TGTGCCAGCAGGACAATCGGCCTTAACTATGGCTACACCTTC.

Note on this clone: The sample holds other DNA sequences that translate to the same CDR3. This sequence joins TRBV19 and TRBJ2-3; 9 nucleotides agree with TRBD2. V shed 5 bases, J shed 6 bases, and the junction held 3 bases outside the gene matches. CDR1 is LNHDA, CDR2 SQIVND, per germline (reference sequence). CDR3 size: 13 residues. DNA of the CDR3: TGTGCCAGTAGTCCTGCGGGGGGGGATACGCAGTATTTT. It encodes CASSPAGGDTQYF.

In this sample, this clone turned up a few times. The chain recombines TRBV6-1 with TRBJ2-3; no firm D call. The CDR3 contains 13 residues. V was clipped by 2 bases and J by 5 bases, with 8 bases between them. The germline CDR1 and CDR2 sequences are MNHNS and SASEGT. Here the CDR3 reads CASSEHSVDTQYF. In DNA, the CDR3 is TGTGCCAGCAGTGAACATTCGGTAGATACGCAGTATTTT.

The V gene is TRBV11-2, the J gene TRBJ2-7, with a weak D call TRBD1 (6 bases). Germline CDR1 SGHAT, CDR2 FQNNGV. This CDR3 comprises 15 residues. V lost 4 bases, J lost 7 bases, and 20 bases lay in between. DNA of the CDR3: TGTGCCAGCAGCTCACTCGACCGGGACACCCTAGAGCAGTACTTC. Protein sequence: CASSSLDRDTLEQYF.

The V gene is TRBV5-6, the J gene TRBJ1-5; tentatively, D is TRBD1 (6 bases). This CDR3 contains 14 residues. V was pared by 3 bases and J by 5 bases, with 12 bases between. Germline CDR1 and CDR2: SGHDT and YYEEEE. CDR3 coding DNA: TGTGCCAGCAGCTGGGGGCGGGGGCATCAGCCCCAGCATTTT. As protein: CASSWGRGHQPQHF.

This clone has just one count. The J gene is TRBJ1-1, the V gene TRBV20-1; D is perhaps TRBD1 (5 bases). Germline-derived CDR1 and CDR2 are DFQATT and SNEGSKA (reference sequence). Between the trimmed V and J ends, which lost 3 bases and 7 bases, there was a span of 15 bases. The CDR3 sequence is 13 residues long. In DNA, the CDR3 is TGCAGTGCTAGTTTTTCCCATAGGGGTGAAGCTTTCTTT. It is translated as CSASFSHRGEAFF.

This sequence joins TRBV30 and TRBJ1-3, with unresolved D. Germline V gene sequence: CDR1 GTSNPN, CDR2 SVGIG (reference sequence). The CDR3 consists of 12 residues. Trimming took off 4 bases at V and 1 base at J, with 5 bases between the two ends. In nucleotides, the CDR3 is TGTGCCTGGACGGGTTCTGGAAACACCATATATTTT. It yields the protein CAWTGSGNTIYF. Filled out from reference TRBV30 and TRBJ1-3, the complete variable domain reads SQTIHQWPATLVQPVGSPLSLECTVEGTSNPNLYWYRQAAGRGLQLLFYSVGIGQISSEVPQNLSASRPQDRQFILSSKKLLLSDSGFYLCAWTGSGNTIYFGEGSWLTVV.

The count of this clone is one. V gene TRBV4-1 combines with J gene TRBJ2-3; 8 bases line up with TRBD2. The CDR3 runs 13 residues. CDR1 is MGHRA, CDR2 YSYEKL, per germline. The V gene end was trimmed by 4 bases and the J gene end by 10 bases; junction bases not matched to a gene: 7. The CDR3 loop reads CASSPLPGGAQYF. The CDR3 nucleotides are TGCGCCAGCAGCCCCCTCCCGGGGGGGGCGCAGTATTTT.

The gene calls are TRBV3-1 (or the pseudogene TRBV3-2) and TRBJ1-1, with TRBD1 matching over 7 bases. The V gene end was trimmed by 10 bases and the J gene end by 5 bases; junction bases not matched to a gene: 10. The CDR3 runs 13 residues. The germline gives CDR1 LGHDT, CDR2 YNNKEL (reference sequence). CDR3 protein: CATGTAEGTEAFF. For the CDR3, the DNA is TGTGCCACCGGGACAGCCGAGGGGACTGAAGCTTTCTTT.

The CDR3 sequence is CASSLESTSTDTQYF. CDR3 nucleotide sequence: TGCGCCAGCAGCTTGGAAAGTACAAGCACAGATACGCAGTATTTT. The J gene is TRBJ2-3, the V gene TRBV5-1, with D unresolved. CDR3 length: 15 residues. Germline loops: CDR1 SGHRS, CDR2 YFSETQ. The V end was cut by 0 bases, the J end by 0 bases, with 8 bases between.

The chain uses TRBV15 and TRBJ2-1, with TRBD2 as a possible D gene (6 bases). The CDR3 has 17 residues. Trimming stripped 1 base from V and 6 bases from J, with 19 bases between. Germline CDR1 reads LNHNV; CDR2 reads YYDKDF (reference sequence). The CDR3 region is CATSRAVIAESFNEQFF. The CDR3 coding sequence is TGTGCCACCAGCAGAGCGGTTATAGCGGAGAGCTTCAATGAGCAGTTCTTC.

The chain uses TRBV6-5 and TRBJ2-1; 8 nucleotides line up with TRBD1. Germline CDR1 and CDR2: MNHEY and SVGAGI. V dropped 0 bases and J dropped 6; count of bases not matched to a gene: 7. CDR3 length: 16 residues. The CDR3 sequence is CASSYSGDRRTNEQFF. The CDR3 DNA reads TGTGCCAGCAGTTACTCTGGGGACAGGCGGACCAATGAGCAGTTCTTC.

This chain joins TRBV29-1 and TRBJ1-4, with D possibly matching TRBD1 (5 bases). The V end lost 4 bases, the J end lost 1 base, and 13 bases lay between the germline ends. The CDR3 consists of 15 residues. CDR1 and CDR2 from the germline V gene are SQVTM and ANQGSEA. The CDR3 sequence is CSVAGGRETNEKLFF. The DNA of the CDR3 is TGCAGCGTTGCCGGGGGAAGGGAAACTAATGAAAAACTGTTTTTT.